This T cell receptor (beta chain) was identified during a study of blood T cells in healthy people across ages. Total RNA, at least 5.5 micrograms per sample, came from PBMCs. This clonotype has just a few counts. No antigen is known for it. Regarding the study as a whole: Researchers report that TCR beta diversity correlated strongly with naive T cell percentage.

Together with a sample-barcoded 5' primer, a J-beta primer mix was included in a second PCR lasting roughly 6 to 12 cycles. MiXCR, run by TCRdb on the 5' RACE reads, gives a single entry per CDR3 protein. Here the sample spans hundreds of thousands of distinct CDR3 sequences, about 30% being singletons. CDR3 length: 14 amino acids. CDR1 is SGHTA and CDR2 is FQGNSA in the germline V gene. Trimming shortened V by 4 bases and J by 4 bases, and 10 bases separated the two germline ends. V and J are TRBV7-2 and TRBJ2-2, with D maybe TRBD1 (5 bases). The sequenced material came from blood. The receptor comes from a woman older than 75 in good health. In DNA, the CDR3 is TGTGCCAGCAGCTCCTACAGGTCCACCGGGGAGCTGTTTTTT. This translates into CASSSYRSTGELFF.